One sample yielded the 12 T cell receptor beta chains listed below, sequenced in a study of OX40 agonist ivuxolimab in advanced cancers. The table came from immunoSEQ multiplex PCR; TCRdb's copy has only in-frame clones and leaves some out. The sample records tens of thousands of clones, 82% being singletons. The starting material was CD4+ or CD8+ T cells sorted from blood, obtained in a trial of the OX40 agonist ivuxolimab. These receptors were taken from an adult with an advanced solid tumor such as melanoma, head and neck, liver or kidney cancer.

V is TRBV5-1 and J is TRBJ2-7, with 9 bases fitting TRBD1. The CDR3 contains 15 residues. The trim removed 4 bases at V and 5 bases at J, leaving 10 bases unmatched. CDR1 and CDR2 from the germline V gene are SGHRS and YFSETQ. CDR3 amino acids: CASSRTGGGWDEQYF. CDR3 DNA: TGCGCCAGCAGCCGCACAGGGGGCGGGTGGGACGAGCAGTACTTC.

V gene TRBV5-1 combines with J gene TRBJ2-3; TRBD1 might be the D (6 bases). Germline-derived CDR1 and CDR2 are SGHRS and YFSETQ. The V gene lost 0 bases and the J gene lost 2 bases, with 13 bases spanning the gap. The CDR3 spans 16 residues. In DNA, the CDR3 is TGCGCCAGCAGCTTGGCCGGCAGGGGAACCACAGATACGCAGTATTTT. Translated: CASSLAGRGTTDTQYF.

The chain joins TRBV5-6 to TRBJ2-5; a possible D gene is TRBD1 (6 bases). Matching the DNA end better, TRBJ2-7 makes the J call doubtful. This CDR3 contains 15 residues. Germline V gene lookup returns CDR1 SGHDT and CDR2 YYEEEE. The DNA of the CDR3 is TGTGCCAGCAGCACTATACGGGACAACACCTACGAGCAGTACTTC. Translation: CASSTIRDNTYEQYF.

The chain carries TRBV10-3 and TRBJ2-2; 13 bases line up with TRBD2. The germline gives CDR1 ENHRY, CDR2 SYGVKD. The length of the CDR3 is 17 residues. The junction had 5 bases not matched to a gene; V was cut back by 3 bases and J by 4 bases. The CDR3 protein is CAISDTSGRAGTGELFF. Written as DNA, the CDR3 is TGTGCCATCAGTGATACTAGCGGGAGGGCCGGCACCGGGGAGCTGTTTTTT.

The chain has TRBV7-2 and TRBJ2-6; 7 nucleotides match TRBD1. The CDR3 extends over 15 amino acids. The germline V gene encodes CDR1 SGHTA and CDR2 FQGNSA. The V segment lost 4 bases and the J segment 2 bases; nucleotides outside the gene matches: 2. The CDR3: CASSSGTAGANVLTF. The CDR3 DNA is TGTGCCAGCAGCTCAGGGACAGCTGGGGCCAACGTCCTGACTTTC. Looking up the rest from reference TRBV7-2 and TRBJ2-6 gives the full variable domain: GAGVSQSPSNKVTEKGKDVELRCDPISGHTALYWYRQSLGQGLEFLIYFQGNSAPDKSGLPSDRFSAERTGGSVSTLTIQRTQQEDSAVYLCASSSGTAGANVLTFGAGSRLTVL.

The gene calls are TRBV2 and TRBJ1-5; no clear D gene. With 9 bases removed from V and 2 bases from J, the gap between germline ends came to 17 bases. The CDR3 consists of 15 residues. Germline V gene sequence: CDR1 SNHLY, CDR2 FYNNEI. This CDR3 reads CARGQEGGGNQPQHF. As DNA, the CDR3 is TGTGCCAGGGGTCAGGAGGGAGGAGGCAATCAGCCCCAGCATTTT.

The chain has TRBV5-1 and TRBJ2-3; D gene ambiguous. The germline V gene has CDR1 SGHRS and CDR2 YFSETQ. V dropped 4 bases and J dropped 4 bases, with 7 bases sitting between them. The CDR3 is 12 residues long. In nucleotides, the CDR3 is TGCGCCAGCAGCAGATCCGCAGATACGCAGTATTTT. Its translation is CASSRSADTQYF.

This clone is termed medium-sized (0.01 to 0.1%). The V and J genes are TRBV6-4 and TRBJ2-2; D gene unclear. The CDR3 length is 14 residues. V lost 0 bases and J lost 2, with 4 bases in between. Germline CDR1 MRHNA, CDR2 SNTAGT. CDR3 nucleotides: TGTGCCAGCAGTGACTCGGACAACACCGGGGAGCTGTTTTTT. It specifies CASSDSDNTGELFF.

V and J are TRBV28 and TRBJ1-5, with TRBD1 identical over 9 bases. Germline V gene sequence: CDR1 MDHEN, CDR2 SYDVKM. This CDR3 region has 15 residues. Trimming at V came to 2 bases and at J to 6 bases, leaving 5 bases not matched to a gene. The CDR3 protein is CASSLNPDRGQPQHF. CDR3 bases: TGTGCCAGCAGTTTAAACCCGGACAGGGGTCAGCCCCAGCATTTT.

This chain links TRBV28 with TRBJ1-4; 11 bases agree with TRBD1. Trimming took 8 bases from V and 3 from J; bases not matched to a gene: 5. Germline-derived CDR1 and CDR2 are MDHEN and SYDVKM. The CDR3 is made up of 15 amino acids. This CDR3 is CASSGQGAPNEKLFF. In nucleotides, the CDR3 is TGTGCCAGCTCCGGACAGGGGGCACCTAATGAAAAACTGTTTTTT.

The chain has TRBV11-3 and TRBJ1-2; D possibly corresponds to TRBD1 (5 bases). V lost 1 base to trimming and J lost 3 bases, with 6 bases between them. There are 13 residues in the CDR3. From germline, CDR1 is SGHNT and CDR2 YENEEA. Here the CDR3 DNA reads TGTGCCAGCAGCTTAGGGGGGGACTATGGCTACACCTTC. Translation: CASSLGGDYGYTF.

The chain couples TRBV5-6 to TRBJ2-1; 7 nucleotides align to TRBD2. CDR1 is SGHDT and CDR2 is YYEEEE in the germline V gene. The CDR3 length is 16 residues. The trim removed 4 bases at V and 11 bases at J, leaving 18 bases unmatched. This chain's CDR3 is CASSDRDYRFLVKQFF. The CDR3 bases are TGTGCCAGCAGCGACCGGGACTATCGGTTCCTTGTTAAGCAGTTCTTC.